The clone carrying this TCR beta chain was seen only a few times. Its target is unknown. This entry is derived from a study of shared clonotypes between healthy human individuals. Study findings and constraints: When naive CD4 clonotypes were compared across a few donors, about 4.9% were shared.

Assay runs were performed at deep level. In the sorted-subset replicate PCRs, approximately 200 ng DNA, 25,000 to 35,000 T cell genomes, was used. The repertoire was sequenced with immunoSEQ multiplex PCR; TCRdb's copy has only in-frame clones and lacks some. The repertoire holds some 1 million clones, with 65% to 75% as singletons. Germline V gene data show CDR1 as GTSNPN and CDR2 as SVGIG (reference sequence). This CDR3 is 14 amino acids long. The junction had 9 bases not matched to a gene; V was cut back by 3 bases and J by 7 bases. The genes are TRBV30 and TRBJ1-5, with 7 nucleotides matching TRBD1. Sample: memory CD4+ T cells sorted from blood. Subset indicated: CD45RA-negative fraction. The TCR was taken from a man aged 18 to 35 in good health. In DNA form, the CDR3 reads TGTGCCTGGAGCACAGGGGCAGCGTCCCAGCCCCAGCATTTT. Translation: CAWSTGAASQPQHF.